In this sample, the clone carrying this T cell receptor beta chain turned up many times. The data were taken from a study of blood T cell repertoires in COVID-19. About the study: Samples representing acute and convalescent COVID-19 were sourced from the United States, Italy and Spain. PBMCs, B-cell-depleted T cells, or T cells were the source of the cDNA or gDNA that made up the material.

Under the authors' procedure: For nucleated cells, counts were estimated from reference gene primer amplification. TCRdb's copy holds only in-frame clones and misses some; the assay was immunoSEQ multiplex PCR. V, J and clone size are taken as reported in that table, and D and trimming were inferred from the DNA itself. The table records around 150,000 clones, about 86% of them present only once. This sequence was found in a woman older than 75 with acute or convalescent COVID-19. The specimen was peripheral blood.

The CDR3 spells CASSHDGRGTGGADGYTF. CDR3 DNA sequence: TGTGCCAGCAGTCACGACGGGAGAGGGACAGGGGGCGCGGACGGCTACACCTTC. The rearrangement joins TRBV27 to TRBJ1-2; 12 bases align to TRBD1. J gave up 8 bases and V 5 bases, and 18 bases lay outside the gene matches. The CDR3 contains 18 residues. Per germline, CDR1 MNHEY and CDR2 SMNVEV (reference sequence).